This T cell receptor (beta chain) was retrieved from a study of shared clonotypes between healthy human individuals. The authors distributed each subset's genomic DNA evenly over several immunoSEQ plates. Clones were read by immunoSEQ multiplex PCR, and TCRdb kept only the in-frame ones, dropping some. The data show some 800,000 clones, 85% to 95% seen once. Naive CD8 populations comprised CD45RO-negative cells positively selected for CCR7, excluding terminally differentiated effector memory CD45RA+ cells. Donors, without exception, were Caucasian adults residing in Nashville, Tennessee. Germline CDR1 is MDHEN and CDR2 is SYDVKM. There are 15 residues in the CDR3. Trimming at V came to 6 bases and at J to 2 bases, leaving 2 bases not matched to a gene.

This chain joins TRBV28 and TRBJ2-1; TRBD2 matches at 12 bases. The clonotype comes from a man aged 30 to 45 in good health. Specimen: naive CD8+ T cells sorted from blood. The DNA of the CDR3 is TGTGCCAGCAGGCGGACTAGCGGGACCTACAATGAGCAGTTCTTC. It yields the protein CASRRTSGTYNEQFF.